The entry below describes one T cell receptor beta chain. Its antigen is unidentified. Other DNA sequences of this sample code for an identical CDR3. Profiled with immunoSEQ multiplex PCR; TCRdb holds only in-frame clones, not every one. The sample has tens of thousands of clones, approximately 80% seen once. This entry is derived from a study of OX40 agonist ivuxolimab in advanced cancers. The overall study: The dose of intravenous ivuxolimab that patients received every 2 weeks ranged from 0.01 to 10 mg/kg. Those enrolled were around 87% male, with a mean age of roughly 60 years and ages from 23 to 79.

Germline CDR1 and CDR2: MNHEY and SVGAGI. This CDR3 spans 15 amino acids. The V end was cut by 6 bases, the J end by 8 bases, with 22 bases between. Study-level results: Expanded clones belonging to CD8+ T cells outnumbered, on average, those of CD4+.

The clonotype comes from an adult with an advanced solid tumor such as melanoma, head and neck, liver or kidney cancer. The V gene is TRBV6-5, the J gene TRBJ1-1, with TRBD1 as a possible D gene (6 bases). The sample in question was CD4+ or CD8+ T cells sorted from blood, obtained in a trial of the OX40 agonist ivuxolimab. CDR3 DNA sequence: TGTGCCAGCAGCCGTCGTAGGGGGGGGGTATCGGAAGCTTTCTTT. This translates into CASSRRRGGVSEAFF.